A selection of T cell receptor beta chains follows, all from one sample in a study of spatial heterogeneity in lung cancer. MiXCR, applied by TCRdb to the 5' RACE reads, yields one record per CDR3 protein. The repertoire has tens of thousands of distinct CDR3 sequences, approximately 12% of them found once; the top ten carry approximately 39%. The source was PBMCs, collected at surgery. These receptors were obtained from a male donor with early-stage non-small cell lung cancer. CDR3s include the opening cysteine and the closing phenylalanine or tryptophan. The order of the fields is V gene, D gene, clone size, J gene, CDR3 DNA, CDR3 protein. A D gene is named only where the DNA matches it firmly. Only some rows state a clone size, as once, few, many or a class for expanded clones.

>TRBV20-1|.|.|TRBJ2-3
TGCAGTGCTAGAGTGGCAGGGGTTACAGATACGCAGTATTTT
CSARVAGVTDTQYF
>TRBV28|TRBD1|few|TRBJ2-7
TGTGCCAGCAGTTCTCCCGGGACAGGGCCTGCCGAGCAGTACTTC
CASSSPGTGPAEQYF
>TRBV5-1|TRBD2|many|TRBJ2-3
TGCGCCAGCAGCTCGGGACTAGCGGGAGGCGCAGATACGCAGTATTTT
CASSSGLAGGADTQYF
>TRBV24-1|TRBD2|few|TRBJ2-7
TGTGCCACCAGTGATTCCCTAGCGGGAGTTTCCCACGAGCAGTACTTC
CATSDSLAGVSHEQYF
>TRBV2|TRBD1|few|TRBJ1-5
TGTGCCAGCATCGGGGCGGGACAGGGTCAGCCCCAGCATTTT
CASIGAGQGQPQHF
>TRBV20-1|.|few|TRBJ2-2
TGCAGTGCTAGAGTGTGGCAGGTCGCGAACACCGGGGAGCTGTTTTTT
CSARVWQVANTGELFF
>TRBV6-1|.|few|TRBJ2-4
TGTGCCAGCAGTGAAGAGAGAGAGTTGGTCCTAGCCAAAAACATTCAGTACTTC
CASSEERELVLAKNIQYF
>TRBV21-1|.|.|TRBJ2-1
TGTGCCAGCAGCAGGGGACTAGCTAAACGGCAGTTCTTC
CASSRGLAKRQFF
>TRBV3-1|.|many|TRBJ2-7
TGTGCCAGCAGCCAAGTACAGGGTGTTGGGGAGCAGTACTTC
CASSQVQGVGEQYF
>TRBV6-1|.|.|TRBJ1-5
TGTGCCAGCAGTGAGGGGGCTCACACGGGTCAGCCCCAGCATTTT
CASSEGAHTGQPQHF
>TRBV25-1|.|few|TRBJ1-1
TGTGCCAGCAGTGAATATACAGGGATGAACACTGAAGCTTTCTTT
CASSEYTGMNTEAFF
>TRBV16|.|.|TRBJ1-1
TGTGCCAGCAGCCCCCCTGGGGGGGGGAGTTTCTTT
CASSPPGGGSFF
>TRBV6-5|.|few|TRBJ1-4
TGTGCCAGCAGTTTCTCCCACGGCAGATCTAATGAAAAACTGTTTTTT
CASSFSHGRSNEKLFF
>TRBV7-2|TRBD2|many|TRBJ2-3
TGTGCCAGCAGCTTAACTGCGGGAGGGGTTGATACGCAGTATTTT
CASSLTAGGVDTQYF
>TRBV12-3/TRBV12-4|.|.|TRBJ1-2
TGTGCCAGCAGTTTATATAGCGGGTATGGCTACACCTTC
CASSLYSGYGYTF
>TRBV7-7|.|many|TRBJ2-7
TGTGCTAGCAGCTTCCGGGACCTCACCGTCTACGAGCAGTACTTC
CASSFRDLTVYEQYF
>TRBV28|TRBD2|few|TRBJ2-7
TGTGCCAGCAGTTTAGGCGGGGGGTACTCCTACGAGCAGTACTTC
CASSLGGGYSYEQYF
>TRBV28|.|once|TRBJ2-3
TGTGCCAGCAGTTCGTACCGGGGGAGGGCCAGGGGGCCCACAGATACGCAGTATTTT
CASSSYRGRARGPTDTQYF
>TRBV5-1|.|few|TRBJ2-7
TGCGCCAGCAGCTTGGCGTTTGACACCTACGAGCAGTACTTC
CASSLAFDTYEQYF
>TRBV12-3/TRBV12-4|.|.|TRBJ2-1
TGTGCCAGCCACGTGGGGGGGGGCCGAAACAATGAGCAGTTCTTC
CASHVGGGRNNEQFF
>TRBV20-1|.|many|TRBJ2-2
TGCAGTGCTAGAGACCCTAAGGAGGGCCGTAACACCGGGGAGCTGTTTTTT
CSARDPKEGRNTGELFF
>TRBV20-1|.|many|TRBJ1-1
TGCAGTGCTAGAGATCGTTGGCGGATGAACACTGAAGCTTTCTTT
CSARDRWRMNTEAFF
>TRBV24-1|.|few|TRBJ2-2
TGTGCCACACAGCTCCTGAACACCGGGGAGCTGTTTTTT
CATQLLNTGELFF
>TRBV14|TRBD1|few|TRBJ2-2
TGTGCCAGCAGCCGACTGACAGGGGTGAACACCGGGGAGCTGTTTTTT
CASSRLTGVNTGELFF
>TRBV2|.|.|TRBJ2-2
TGTGCCAGCAGTGTCAGGGGGAACACCGGGGAGCTGTTTTTT
CASSVRGNTGELFF
>TRBV2|TRBD1|.|TRBJ1-1
TGTGCCAGCAGTCAGGGGGTGGGCACTGAAGCTTTCTTT
CASSQGVGTEAFF
>TRBV25-1|.|.|TRBJ1-1
TGTGCCAGCAGTAAGATGGACAGAAATTCTGAAGCTTTCTTT
CASSKMDRNSEAFF
>TRBV7-2|.|many|TRBJ2-7
TGTGCCAGCAGCTCGACGGGGGCGGTTATTTCATGGGGAACCTACGAGCAGTACTTC
CASSSTGAVISWGTYEQYF
>TRBV9|.|many|TRBJ2-1
TGTGCCAGCAGCCCCTCCGGGAGCGGTTCCTACAATGAGCAGTTCTTC
CASSPSGSGSYNEQFF
>TRBV7-2|TRBD2|.|TRBJ2-7
TGTGCCAGCAGCTTTAGCGGGAGGGTGTACGAGCAGTACTTC
CASSFSGRVYEQYF
>TRBV7-2|.|few|TRBJ2-3
TGTGCCAGCAAACAGGAACTTAGCACAGATACGCAGTATTTT
CASKQELSTDTQYF
>TRBV12-3/TRBV12-4|.|many|TRBJ1-5
TGTGCCAGCAGTTTAGAGACAGTTGCGAGCAATCAGCCCCAGCATTTT
CASSLETVASNQPQHF
>TRBV6-2/TRBV6-3|.|.|TRBJ2-1
TGTGCCAGCAGTTATGGCCTAGCGAACAATGAGCAGTTCTTC
CASSYGLANNEQFF
>TRBV20-1|.|few|TRBJ1-1
TGCAGTGCTAGTTACAGAGCTAATGAAGCTTTCTTT
CSASYRANEAFF
>TRBV10-3|.|few|TRBJ2-7
TGTGCCATCAGTGATTCGGACGGTTCCTACGAGCAGTACTTC
CAISDSDGSYEQYF
>TRBV16|.|.|TRBJ1-1
TGTGCCAGCAGCCCCTTTGGGGCCATGAACACTGAAGCTTTCTTT
CASSPFGAMNTEAFF
>TRBV7-9|.|.|TRBJ2-7
TGTGCCAGCAGCACCCAGGGTGCCTTCTACGAGCAGTACTTC
CASSTQGAFYEQYF